A selection of T cell receptor beta chains follows, all from one sample in a study of cytomegalovirus exposure and HLA in healthy donors. Method: immunoSEQ multiplex PCR; TCRdb's copy keeps in-frame clones and lacks some. Among 65,000 to 85,000 clones listed, around three quarters were seen once. Sequences were obtained from PBMCs. These receptors came from a middle-aged woman in good health and CMV-seropositive. CDR3s include the opening cysteine and the closing phenylalanine or tryptophan. A D gene is named only where the DNA matches it firmly. Clone size is not always given. Where it is, it says once, few, many or a class for expanded clones.

>TRBV28|TRBJ1-5|few|-
TGTGCCAGCAGTTCCCCGACAGGAACTAGCAATCAGCCCCAGCATTTT
CASSSPTGTSNQPQHF
>TRBV7-2|TRBJ1-3|-|-
TGTGCCAGCAGCTTAAACAGACTATCTGGAAACACCATATATTTT
CASSLNRLSGNTIYF
>TRBV5-1|TRBJ2-7|-|TRBD2
TGCGCCAGCAGCTTGGCCAAGATTAGCGGGAGCTCCTACGAGCAGTACTTC
CASSLAKISGSSYEQYF
>TRBV5-1|TRBJ2-5|-|TRBD1
TGCGCCAGCAGCCCGGGACAGGGGGAGACCCAGTACTTC
CASSPGQGETQYF
>TRBV19|TRBJ2-5|few|TRBD1
TGTGCCAGTAGTCTTGGACAGGGGGCGAGGGAGACCCAGTACTTC
CASSLGQGARETQYF
>TRBV30|TRBJ1-3|few|TRBD1
TGTGCCTGGAGTGACAGGGGGCAATTAAACACCATATATTTT
CAWSDRGQLNTIYF
>TRBV6-5|TRBJ2-7|-|TRBD1
TGTGCCAGCAGCCGACAGGGCCACTACGAGCAGTACTTC
CASSRQGHYEQYF
>TRBV6-5|TRBJ2-7|-|-
TGTGCCAGCAGAAGGGGGTACAGTCGCTACGAGCAGTACTTC
CASRRGYSRYEQYF
>TRBV30|TRBJ2-7|-|-
TGTGCCTGGAGCCCTTGGGCGGGATCCTACGAGCAGTACTTC
CAWSPWAGSYEQYF
>TRBV7-9|TRBJ2-5|-|-
TGTGCCAGCAGCCGAACTAGTAAAGAGACCCAGTACTTC
CASSRTSKETQYF
>TRBV14|TRBJ2-7|once|-
TGTGCCAGCAGCCAGGGGCAGAGCTACGAGCAGTACTTC
CASSQGQSYEQYF
>TRBV7-8|TRBJ2-1|-|TRBD2
TGTGCCAGCAGCCCGTACGGACTAGCGGGAGGGGGGAATGAGCAGTTCTTC
CASSPYGLAGGGNEQFF
>TRBV6-1|TRBJ1-2|-|-
TGTGCCAGCAGCGCCGGGACATCCTATCGTGGCTACACCTTC
CASSAGTSYRGYTF
>TRBV27|TRBJ2-1|-|TRBD2
TGTGCCAGCAGCGCACACCTAGGGAGCGGGGGGGGCTCCAATGAGCAGTTCTTC
CASSAHLGSGGGSNEQFF
>TRBV28|TRBJ1-2|once|TRBD1
TGTGCCAGCAGTGAGACAGGGGACTATGGCTACACCTTC
CASSETGDYGYTF
>TRBV2|TRBJ1-2|-|-
TGTGCCAGCAGTGGACAGCCTATCTATGGCTACACCTTC
CASSGQPIYGYTF
>TRBV2|TRBJ2-7|-|TRBD1
TGTGCCAGCAGACCCGGGACAGCGGCCTACGAGCAGTACTTC
CASRPGTAAYEQYF
>TRBV7-8|TRBJ2-5|-|TRBD2
TGTGCCAGCAGCACTTTCGGGGGGGCCGATGAGACCCAGTACTTC
CASSTFGGADETQYF
>TRBV27|TRBJ1-6|-|TRBD1
TGTGCCAGCAGAAAATCCGACAGGGGAGGGAATTCACCCCTCCACTTT
CASRKSDRGGNSPLHF
>TRBV2|TRBJ2-7|-|-
TGTGCCAGCAGTTATACCAGGGGTTACGAGCAGTACTTC
CASSYTRGYEQYF
>TRBV5-4|TRBJ2-5|-|TRBD1
TGTGCCAGCAGCGCGGGTACCGACAGGGTGAAGTACTTC
CASSAGTDRVKYF
>TRBV19|TRBJ1-5|-|-
TGTGCCAGTAGTATAGAGCGGGGGTATAGCAATCAGCCCCAGCATTTT
CASSIERGYSNQPQHF
>TRBV9|TRBJ2-7|-|-
TGTGCCAGCAGCGTCAGAGGGGGGGACACTTACTACGAGCAGTACTTC
CASSVRGGDTYYEQYF
>TRBV30|TRBJ1-6|few|-
TGTGCCTGGAGTCATCAGTGGGGAGTTTCACCCCTCCACTTT
CAWSHQWGVSPLHF
>TRBV4-1|TRBJ1-3|-|-
TGCGCCAGCAGCCAAGTGCAGGGTAAATCTGGAAACACCATATATTTT
CASSQVQGKSGNTIYF
>TRBV5-4|TRBJ2-5|-|TRBD2
TGTGCCAGCAGCCGAACTAGCGGGAGGGTGCAAGAGACCCAGTACTTC
CASSRTSGRVQETQYF
>TRBV27|TRBJ1-1|few|-
TGTGCCAGCGGCCATAAGAACACTGAAGCTTTCTTT
CASGHKNTEAFF
>TRBV28|TRBJ2-1|-|TRBD2
TGTGCCAGCAGTTCCGATCGGACTAGCGGAAGCTCCTACAATGAGCAGTTCTTC
CASSSDRTSGSSYNEQFF
>TRBV4-1|TRBJ2-1|-|TRBD2
TGCGCCAGCAGCCCACAAGTCCTAGCGGGGGTAAACAATGAGCAGTTCTTC
CASSPQVLAGVNNEQFF
>TRBV15|TRBJ2-1|-|-
TGTGCCACCAGCAGCCCAGGGTTGAGTGAGCAGTTCTTC
CATSSPGLSEQFF
>TRBV9|TRBJ2-7|-|-
TGTGCCAGCAGCGTAGCGGAGGATTTGCCCTACGAGCAGTACTTC
CASSVAEDLPYEQYF
>TRBV19|TRBJ2-3|-|TRBD1
TGTGCCAGCAGACAGGGGGGGGATACGCAGTATTTT
CASRQGGDTQYF
>TRBV28|TRBJ2-1|few|TRBD1
TGTGCCAGCAGCCCAAGGGGGCCCTGGGAGCAGTTCTTC
CASSPRGPWEQFF
>TRBV7-9|TRBJ1-5|-|TRBD1
TGTGCCAGCAGCAGCACAGGGGGCGTTAGCAATCAGCCCCAGCATTTT
CASSSTGGVSNQPQHF
>TRBV5-4|TRBJ2-7|-|TRBD1
TGTGCCAGCAGCTTGTCGATGGGACAGGGCATGTACGAGCAGTACTTC
CASSLSMGQGMYEQYF
>TRBV6-5|TRBJ1-5|-|TRBD1
TGTGCCAGCAGTTCGGACAGGGGGAGCAATCAGCCCCAGCATTTT
CASSSDRGSNQPQHF
>TRBV6-1|TRBJ1-6|-|TRBD1
TGTGCCAGCAGTGGCGCCCAAGGGACAGGGGCTAGTAATTCACCCCTCCACTTT
CASSGAQGTGASNSPLHF
>TRBV28|TRBJ2-7|-|-
TGTGCCAGCACGTTAACCGGAGTGGAGCAGTACTTC
CASTLTGVEQYF
>TRBV30|TRBJ2-5|-|-
TGTGCCGGATCGGAGGGGATGAAGACCCAGTACTTC
CAGSEGMKTQYF
>TRBV29-1|TRBJ2-7|-|TRBD2
TGCAGCGTCAGGACTAGCGGGAGCGAGCAGTACTTC
CSVRTSGSEQYF
>TRBV2|TRBJ1-3|once|-
TGTGCCAGCAGTGACCCAGGGCAGTCTGGAAACACCATATATTTT
CASSDPGQSGNTIYF
>TRBV2|TRBJ2-5|-|TRBD1
TGTGCCAGCAGTGAAGGGACAGGGCGAGAGACCCAGTACTTC
CASSEGTGRETQYF
>TRBV27|TRBJ2-1|medium-sized|-
TGTGCCAGCAGTTTATCGGGCCGCCGAAATGAGCAGTTCTTC
CASSLSGRRNEQFF
>TRBV19|TRBJ1-1|-|-
TGTGCCAGTAGTCGGCCTAGTACTGAAGCTTTCTTT
CASSRPSTEAFF
>TRBV6-5|TRBJ1-2|-|TRBD1
TGTGCCAGCAGTGAGGGACAGGGGTTCGCTGGCTACACCTTC
CASSEGQGFAGYTF
>TRBV5-6|TRBJ2-7|-|-
TGTGCCAGCAGCTTGGGTGGCGGGGGCCCGCTCAACGAGCAGTACTTC
CASSLGGGGPLNEQYF
>TRBV21-1|TRBJ1-5|-|-
TGTGCCAGCCGAAGGAGGCAGACTAGCAATCAGCCCCAGCATTTT
CASRRRQTSNQPQHF
>TRBV5-4|TRBJ1-1|-|-
TGTGCCAGCAGCTCCGAAAACCGGGGTGAAGCTTTCTTT
CASSSENRGEAFF
>TRBV5-6|TRBJ1-2|-|-
TGTGCCAGCAGCTTCCAGGGGAACTATGGCTACACCTTC
CASSFQGNYGYTF
>TRBV5-1|TRBJ2-7|-|TRBD2
TGCGCCAGCAGCTTGGCATCAGGACTAGCGGGAGTCATCCACGAGCAGTACTTC
CASSLASGLAGVIHEQYF
>TRBV19|TRBJ2-4|once|TRBD2
TGTGCCAGTAGTATCTCTAGCGGGAGGGCCCTCGACATTCAGTACTTC
CASSISSGRALDIQYF
>TRBV28|TRBJ1-2|-|TRBD1
TGTGCCAGCAGCAGTGGGACAGCACACTATGGCTACACCTTC
CASSSGTAHYGYTF
>TRBV29-1|TRBJ2-1|-|TRBD2
TGCAGCGTTAGCGGGAACTACAATGAGCAGTTCTTC
CSVSGNYNEQFF
>TRBV7-2|TRBJ2-7|-|TRBD2
TGTGCCAGCCGCGCGCCGATAGCGGGATTTAACGAGCAGTACTTC
CASRAPIAGFNEQYF
>TRBV14|TRBJ2-1|-|TRBD2
TGTGCCAGCAGCCAAGGAGGGACTAGCGGGACAAGATACAATGAGCAGTTCTTC
CASSQGGTSGTRYNEQFF